These T cell receptor beta chains were read from a single sample in a study of blood T cell repertoires in COVID-19. Generated by immunoSEQ multiplex PCR, the TCRdb table keeps only in-frame clones and is missing some. The sample includes 200,000 to 250,000 clones, 86% seen only once; the top ten take 3.1%. Sequenced sample: PBMCs or T cells enriched from blood (not recorded which). The receptors here all came from a woman between 50 and 59 years old in a cohort exposed to, infected with or recovered from COVID-19 (not recorded which). CDR3s include the opening cysteine and the closing phenylalanine or tryptophan. D genes are given only for firm matches. A row's size may be missing; if present it is once, few, many or a size class.

-	TRBV19	TRBJ1-5	16	-	CASSIDQGRPHQPQHF	TGTGCCAGTAGTATAGATCAGGGCAGACCTCATCAGCCCCAGCATTTT
-	TRBV19	TRBJ1-4	15	TRBD1	CASSTLTGIIEKLFF	TGTGCCAGTAGTACGTTGACAGGGATTATTGAAAAACTGTTTTTT
-	TRBV7-9	TRBJ1-1	15	-	CASSLLRTVGTEAFF	TGTGCCAGCAGCTTACTACGGACAGTGGGCACTGAAGCTTTCTTT
-	TRBV18	TRBJ1-1	14	TRBD1	CASSPGTGFSWAFF	TGTGCCAGCTCACCCGGGACAGGGTTTAGTTGGGCTTTCTTT
-	TRBV6-5	TRBJ1-2	15	-	CASSYSGTPNYGYTF	TGTGCCAGCAGTTACTCGGGCACCCCTAACTATGGCTACACCTTC
-	TRBV27	TRBJ2-1	18	TRBD1	CASSSPSAGTGDHNEQFF	TGTGCCAGCAGTTCCCCTTCGGCCGGGACAGGGGACCACAATGAGCAGTTCTTC
-	TRBV5-4	TRBJ1-6	16	TRBD1	CASSKGDRAYNSPLHF	TGTGCCAGCAGCAAGGGGGACAGGGCCTATAATTCACCCCTCCACTTT
-	TRBV6-4	TRBJ2-3	13	TRBD1	CASSRDRGAPQYF	TGTGCCAGCAGCCGGGACAGGGGCGCCCCGCAGTATTTT
-	TRBV7-8	TRBJ2-3	14	-	CASSLAQFTDTQYF	TGTGCCAGCAGCTTAGCTCAGTTCACAGATACGCAGTATTTT
few	TRBV2	TRBJ1-3	16	-	CASSALGPGAGNTIYF	TGTGCCAGCAGTGCCCTCGGCCCCGGGGCTGGAAACACCATATATTTT
-	TRBV6-5	TRBJ1-4	15	TRBD1	CASRPPQGGNEKLFF	TGTGCCAGCAGGCCCCCACAGGGGGGGAATGAAAAACTGTTTTTT
-	TRBV4-1	TRBJ1-4	16	TRBD1	CASSQFPGTGNEKLFF	TGCGCCAGCAGCCAATTTCCCGGGACAGGGAATGAAAAACTGTTTTTT
many	TRBV2	TRBJ2-2	15	TRBD1	CASRTGSGNTGELFF	TGTGCCAGCAGGACAGGGTCAGGTAACACCGGGGAGCTGTTTTTT
-	TRBV6-5	TRBJ1-2	12	TRBD1	CATQGADYGYTF	TGTGCCACCCAGGGGGCGGACTATGGCTACACCTTC
-	TRBV2	TRBJ2-7	14	TRBD2	CASMMGLAGNEQYF	TGTGCCAGCATGATGGGACTAGCGGGGAACGAGCAGTACTTC
-	TRBV24-1	TRBJ1-5	18	TRBD1	CATSDLRSGQGSGQPQHF	TGTGCCACCAGTGATTTAAGGTCGGGACAGGGTAGTGGTCAGCCCCAGCATTTT
-	TRBV7-2	TRBJ1-4	16	TRBD1	CASSPRDRGTNEKLFF	TGTGCCAGCAGCCCCCGGGACAGGGGTACTAATGAAAAACTGTTTTTT
-	TRBV29-1	TRBJ2-7	13	-	CSVEDRSSYEQYF	TGCAGCGTTGAAGATCGGTCGTCATACGAGCAGTACTTC
-	TRBV28	TRBJ2-5	12	-	CASSAILETQYF	TGTGCCAGCAGTGCGATATTAGAGACCCAGTACTTC
-	TRBV7-2	TRBJ2-5	12	-	CASSRSQETQYF	TGTGCCAGCAGCCGGAGCCAAGAGACCCAGTACTTC